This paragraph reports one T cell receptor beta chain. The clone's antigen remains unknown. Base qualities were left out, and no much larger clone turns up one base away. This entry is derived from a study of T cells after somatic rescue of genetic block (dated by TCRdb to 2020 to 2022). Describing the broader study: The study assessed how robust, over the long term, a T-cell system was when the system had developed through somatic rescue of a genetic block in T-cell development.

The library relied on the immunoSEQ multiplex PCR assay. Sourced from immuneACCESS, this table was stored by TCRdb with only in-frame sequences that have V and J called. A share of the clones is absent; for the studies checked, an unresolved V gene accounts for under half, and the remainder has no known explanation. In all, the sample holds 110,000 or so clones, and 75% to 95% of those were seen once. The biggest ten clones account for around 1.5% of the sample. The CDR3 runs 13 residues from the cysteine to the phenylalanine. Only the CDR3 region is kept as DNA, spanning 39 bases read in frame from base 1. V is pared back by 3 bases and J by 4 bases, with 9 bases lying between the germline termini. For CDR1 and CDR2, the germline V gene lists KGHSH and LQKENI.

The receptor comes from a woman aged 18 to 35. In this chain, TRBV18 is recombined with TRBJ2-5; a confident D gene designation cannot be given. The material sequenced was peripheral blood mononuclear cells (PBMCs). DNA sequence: TGTGCCAGCTCACCCTTCCCCTTAGAGACCCAGTACTTC. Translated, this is CASSPFPLETQYF.